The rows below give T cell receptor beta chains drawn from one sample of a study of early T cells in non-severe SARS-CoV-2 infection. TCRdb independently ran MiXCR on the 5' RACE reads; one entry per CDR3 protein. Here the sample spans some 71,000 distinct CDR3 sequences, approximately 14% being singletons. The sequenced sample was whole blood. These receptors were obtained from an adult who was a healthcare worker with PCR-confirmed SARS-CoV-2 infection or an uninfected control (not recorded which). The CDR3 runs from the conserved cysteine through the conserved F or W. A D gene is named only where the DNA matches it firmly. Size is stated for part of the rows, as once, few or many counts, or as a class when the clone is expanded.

TGTGCCAGCAGGCCGGGGGGGGTCGGAGAGACCCAGTACTTC	CASRPGGVGETQYF	TRBJ2-5	many	TRBV14	TRBD2
TGTGCCAGCTCCCAGGGGGCAGGGGCTAACACAGATACGCAGTATTTT	CASSQGAGANTDTQYF	TRBJ2-3	many	TRBV11-2	TRBD1
TGCAGTGCTAGAGATCAGATTAACTATGGCTACACCTTC	CSARDQINYGYTF	TRBJ1-2	few	TRBV20-1	-
TGTGCCAGTAGTATCACGGACGGGTTGGGCAATCAGCCCCAGCATTTT	CASSITDGLGNQPQHF	TRBJ1-5	few	TRBV19	-
TGTGCCAGCAGTTATAAGCGGAGCTCCTACAATGAGCAGTTCTTC	CASSYKRSSYNEQFF	TRBJ2-1	few	TRBV6-2/TRBV6-3	-
TGCAGCGGCAAACTAGCGGGTGACTCCTACGAGCAGTACTTC	CSGKLAGDSYEQYF	TRBJ2-7	-	TRBV29-1	TRBD2
TGTGCCAGCAGCTATCCGGGTGAAGCTTTCTTT	CASSYPGEAFF	TRBJ1-1	few	TRBV21-1	-
TGCGCCAGCAGCCGCGAAGGGGACAGGAACACTGAAGCTTTCTTT	CASSREGDRNTEAFF	TRBJ1-1	-	TRBV4-1	TRBD1
TGTGCCAGCAGCCCAGGGGGTAACGATGGCTACACCTTC	CASSPGGNDGYTF	TRBJ1-2	-	TRBV3-1	TRBD1
TGCAGTGCTAGCCCTGGGGGGATGGGAGATACGCAGTATTTT	CSASPGGMGDTQYF	TRBJ2-3	many	TRBV20-1	-
TGTGCCAGCAGCATGCGGGACAGAGTCTATCAGCCCCAGCATTTT	CASSMRDRVYQPQHF	TRBJ1-5	few	TRBV28	TRBD1
TGTGCCAGCGGCTCGCTAGCGGGAGTCTACAATGAGCAGTTCTTC	CASGSLAGVYNEQFF	TRBJ2-1	-	TRBV12-3/TRBV12-4	TRBD2
TGCAGCGTAGTGGACAGGGGGCAAGCGGGCACCGGGGAGCTGTTTTTT	CSVVDRGQAGTGELFF	TRBJ2-2	-	TRBV29-1	TRBD1
TGTGCCAGCAGCTATAACCGACTAGCGGGTTATAACACCGGGGAGCTGTTTTTT	CASSYNRLAGYNTGELFF	TRBJ2-2	many	TRBV5-6	TRBD2
TGCAGTGCCTCAGGAGGGACCCATGGCTACACCTTC	CSASGGTHGYTF	TRBJ1-2	many	TRBV20-1	-
TGCACCCCGGGGGGTGGGAGCAACAATGAGCAGTTCTTC	CTPGGGSNNEQFF	TRBJ2-1	-	TRBV20-1	TRBD2
TGTGCCAGCGCACGGGGACAAAACACAGATACGCAGTATTTT	CASARGQNTDTQYF	TRBJ2-3	many	TRBV18	-
TGTGCCAGCAGCCCATCGATGGGGCGGGAAACAGATACGCAGTATTTT	CASSPSMGRETDTQYF	TRBJ2-3	-	TRBV7-3	-
TGTGCCAGCAGCGCGAGGGCTAGCGGCACCTACGAGCAGTACTTC	CASSARASGTYEQYF	TRBJ2-7	-	TRBV9	TRBD2
TGCAGTGCTCCCTATGGGGGGGTAGGTACTGAAGCTTTCTTT	CSAPYGGVGTEAFF	TRBJ1-1	-	TRBV20-1	-
TGCAGCGTTGGCCCCACAGATACGCAGTATTTT	CSVGPTDTQYF	TRBJ2-3	few	TRBV29-1	-
TGTGCCAGCAGCTTTACCGGAACTGAAGCTTTCTTT	CASSFTGTEAFF	TRBJ1-1	few	TRBV7-9	-
TGTGCCAGCAGTGTGGTTCCCAATCAGCCCCAGCATTTT	CASSVVPNQPQHF	TRBJ1-5	-	TRBV2	-
TGTGCCAGCAGCGCCCAAACCCTACAGGAATCTGAGCAGTTCTTC	CASSAQTLQESEQFF	TRBJ2-1	-	TRBV9	-
TGTGCCAGCAGCTCCGGGGTGAACACTGAAGCTTTCTTT	CASSSGVNTEAFF	TRBJ1-1	many	TRBV7-2	-
TGTGCCACCAGCAGAGACCCGAGCGGGGGATGGCAAGAGACCCAGTACTTC	CATSRDPSGGWQETQYF	TRBJ2-5	-	TRBV15	TRBD2
TGTGCCAGCAGCCAAGAGGACAGAAATGGCTACACCTTC	CASSQEDRNGYTF	TRBJ1-2	few	TRBV14	-
TGTGCCAGCAGCCAACTCGTAGGGGCTTTCTTT	CASSQLVGAFF	TRBJ1-1	few	TRBV16	-
TGTGCCAGCAGCTACAGGTCCACGTGGGGCACTGAAGCTTTCTTT	CASSYRSTWGTEAFF	TRBJ1-1	few	TRBV5-6	-
TGTGCCAGCAGCCAAGGGGTATACACTGAAGCTTTCTTT	CASSQGVYTEAFF	TRBJ1-1	many	TRBV6-5	-
TGTGCCAGCAGCTTGGATATGGGACAGGGACTGGTGAGCAATCAGCCCCAGCATTTT	CASSLDMGQGLVSNQPQHF	TRBJ1-5	-	TRBV5-8	TRBD1
TGTGCCAGCAGTTTTCTGGACAGGCAAGCCGGGGAGCTGTTTTTT	CASSFLDRQAGELFF	TRBJ2-2	-	TRBV28	TRBD1
TGCAGTGCCTTCCGACAGGGTAGGGGGAACACTGAAGCTTTCTTT	CSAFRQGRGNTEAFF	TRBJ1-1	few	TRBV20-1	TRBD1
TGTGCCTGGATGGATCTTAACTATGGCTACACCTTC	CAWMDLNYGYTF	TRBJ1-2	-	TRBV30	-
TGTGCCAGCTCCTACGAGCAGTACTTC	CASSYEQYF	TRBJ2-7	few	TRBV21-1	-
TGTGCCAGCAGCCGATGGACTAGCGGGGGTAGCTACAATGAGCAGTTCTTC	CASSRWTSGGSYNEQFF	TRBJ2-1	few	TRBV7-2	TRBD2
TGTGCCAGCAGTACCAGGGGGACGGGCACTGAAGCTTTCTTT	CASSTRGTGTEAFF	TRBJ1-1	-	TRBV12-3/TRBV12-4	TRBD1
TGCAGCGTTGCCCTACGGCTGAACACTGAAGCTTTCTTT	CSVALRLNTEAFF	TRBJ1-1	-	TRBV29-1	-
TGTGCCAGCAGTTACTCCGTACAGTCTAGCACAGATACGCAGTATTTT	CASSYSVQSSTDTQYF	TRBJ2-3	few	TRBV6-5	-
TGTGCCAGCAGTCTCCCAGGGTTAAACACTGAAGCTTTCTTT	CASSLPGLNTEAFF	TRBJ1-1	many	TRBV6-1	-
TGTGCCAGCACCCTGTTGGCTAGCTCCTACGAGCAGTACTTC	CASTLLASSYEQYF	TRBJ2-7	-	TRBV2	-
TGTGCCAGTAGTATCCAATCAGGGCCCAATCAGCCCCAGCATTTT	CASSIQSGPNQPQHF	TRBJ1-5	-	TRBV19	-
TGTGCCAGCAGTTTAGCACCCCAGCGGGGGCCCTACAATGAGCAGTTCTTC	CASSLAPQRGPYNEQFF	TRBJ2-1	many	TRBV12-3/TRBV12-4	TRBD2
TGTGCCAGCAGTTACTCGGAGGAAACCGGGGAGCTGTTTTTT	CASSYSEETGELFF	TRBJ2-2	many	TRBV6-2/TRBV6-3	-
TGTGCCAGCAGTTCTCCGGGACTAGCGGGGGGCTTGGCCGGGGAGCTGTTTTTT	CASSSPGLAGGLAGELFF	TRBJ2-2	few	TRBV12-3/TRBV12-4	TRBD2
TGTGCCAGCAGTTCCTACTACGGACAGGGGAATCAGCCCCAGCATTTT	CASSSYYGQGNQPQHF	TRBJ1-5	few	TRBV12-3/TRBV12-4	TRBD1
TGTGCCAGCAGCCCCCGGGGGGCAGCAGATACGCAGTATTTT	CASSPRGAADTQYF	TRBJ2-3	few	TRBV11-2	-
TGTGCCAGCAGCCCGGGCGGCTACGAGCAGTACTTC	CASSPGGYEQYF	TRBJ2-7	few	TRBV9	-
TGTGCCAGCGAGAGCACAGATACGCAGTATTTT	CASESTDTQYF	TRBJ2-3	-	TRBV28	-
TGTGCCAGCAGCGTAGAGAAAGCGGGGGATCCGTCACGATTGACCCAGTACTTC	CASSVEKAGDPSRLTQYF	TRBJ2-5	-	TRBV9	TRBD2
TGTGCCAGCAGCTTACGGGGGGGCGCAGATACGCAGTATTTT	CASSLRGGADTQYF	TRBJ2-3	many	TRBV7-9	TRBD2
TGTGCCAGCGAAACCGGGACAGGGGCCGAGGGGCCCCAGCATTTT	CASETGTGAEGPQHF	TRBJ1-5	-	TRBV28	TRBD1